The 4 T cell receptor beta chains in this list originate from one sample, sequenced in a study of siplizumab effects on memory and regulatory T cells. Here immunoSEQ multiplex PCR was the method, and the copy in TCRdb shows in-frame clones only, minus some. The data hold about 98,000 clones, with 80% to 95% observed a single time. The sample taken for sequencing was CD4+ T cells sorted from blood. Receptors originate from a human donor in good health.

The chain joins TRBV18 to TRBJ2-5; 8 nucleotides line up with TRBD2. CDR1 KGHSH and CDR2 LQKENI come from the germline V gene. The CDR3 has 17 residues. Losses at the gene ends were 4 bases for V and 4 bases for J; bases not matched to a gene: 14. CDR3 nucleotides: TGTGCCAGCTCACGGGGAGGCAGCGGGAGAGGAGGAGAGACCCAGTACTTC. It yields the protein CASSRGGSGRGGETQYF.

This chain uses TRBV5-6 with TRBJ2-7, with 11 bases matching TRBD2. The CDR3 is 14 residues long. The germline CDR1 and CDR2 sequences are SGHDT and YYEEEE. V gave up 4 bases and J gave up 6 bases; unmatched junction bases: 6. This CDR3 reads CASSQPGLAAEQYF. The CDR3 nucleotides are TGTGCCAGCAGCCAACCGGGACTAGCGGCCGAGCAGTACTTC. The full variable domain, with the rest looked up from reference TRBV5-6 and TRBJ2-7, is DAGVTQSPTHLIKTRGQQVTLRCSPKSGHDTVSWYQQALGQGPQFIFQYYEEEERQRGNFPDRFSGHQFPNYSSELNVNALLLGDSALYLCASSQPGLAAEQYFGPGTRLTVT.

The chain links TRBV1 to TRBJ1-1; the D call in the table, TRBD1, was not verified against the DNA. TRBV1 is shown as a pseudogene. CDR3 length: 13 amino acids. CDR3 sequence reads: CTSSQDPQLEAFF. The DNA for the CDR3 is TGCACCAGCAGCCAAGATCCACAGCTTGAAGCTTTCTTT.

The chain joins TRBV9 to TRBJ2-5, with D unresolved. This CDR3 is 15 amino acids long. Germline V CDR1 and CDR2: SGDLS, YYNGEE. V was trimmed by 1 base and J by 5 bases, leaving 15 bases between them. The CDR3 nucleotides are TGTGCCAGCAGCGTATTGCACGATCCCAGGGAGACCCAGTACTTC. Amino acid sequence: CASSVLHDPRETQYF.